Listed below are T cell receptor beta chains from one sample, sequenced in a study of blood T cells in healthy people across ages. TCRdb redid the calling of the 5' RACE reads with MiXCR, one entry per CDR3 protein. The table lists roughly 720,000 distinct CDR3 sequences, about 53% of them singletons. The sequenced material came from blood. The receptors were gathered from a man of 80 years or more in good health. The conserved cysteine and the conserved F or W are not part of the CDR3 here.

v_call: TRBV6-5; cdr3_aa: ASSRDTSGEQY
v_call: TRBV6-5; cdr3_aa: ASPRGTGDSNQPQH
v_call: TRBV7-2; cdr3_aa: ASSLGLGAGGGGETQY
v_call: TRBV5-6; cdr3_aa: AGSPTRGGENIQY
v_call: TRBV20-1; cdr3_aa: SASLGGSSYEQY
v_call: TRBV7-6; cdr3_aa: ASSLGVPWTGPVETWNTEAF
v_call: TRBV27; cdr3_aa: ASSPSPHRTGYDQPQH
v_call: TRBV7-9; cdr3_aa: ASSGTSGYPYEQY
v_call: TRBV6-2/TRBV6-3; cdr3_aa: ASSPSGTPLPY
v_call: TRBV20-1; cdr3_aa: SAVNLAGVNRYAY
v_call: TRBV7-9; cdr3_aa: ASSLVGGPSYSYEQY
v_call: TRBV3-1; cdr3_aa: ASSQFSQGDEQY
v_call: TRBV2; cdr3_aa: ASSETARDGGYT
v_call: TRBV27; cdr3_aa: ASSLTVTWGRSQPQH
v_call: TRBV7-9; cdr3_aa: ASTVAGPETQY
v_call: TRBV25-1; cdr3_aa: ASRQAASSPLH
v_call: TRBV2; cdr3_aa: ASYPEASGYNEQY
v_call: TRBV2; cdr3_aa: AGTSGDRGQPQH
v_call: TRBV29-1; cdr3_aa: SVHTGEETQY
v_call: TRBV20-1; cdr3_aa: SARGPTGAVYNEQY
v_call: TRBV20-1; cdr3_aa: SASEGTSGATDTQY
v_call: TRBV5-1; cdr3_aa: ASSLDRASYEQY